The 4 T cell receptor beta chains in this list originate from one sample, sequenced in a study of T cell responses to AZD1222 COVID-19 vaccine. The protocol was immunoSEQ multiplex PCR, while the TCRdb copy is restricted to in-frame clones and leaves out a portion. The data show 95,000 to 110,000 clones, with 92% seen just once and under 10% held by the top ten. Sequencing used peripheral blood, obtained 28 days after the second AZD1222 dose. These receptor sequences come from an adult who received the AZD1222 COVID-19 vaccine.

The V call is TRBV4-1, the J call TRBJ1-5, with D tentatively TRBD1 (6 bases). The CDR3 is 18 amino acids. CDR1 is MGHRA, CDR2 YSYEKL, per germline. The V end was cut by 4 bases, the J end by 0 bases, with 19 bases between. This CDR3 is CASSPAPGQTNSNQPQHF. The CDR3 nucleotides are TGCGCCAGCAGCCCGGCTCCGGGACAAACAAATAGCAATCAGCCCCAGCATTTT.

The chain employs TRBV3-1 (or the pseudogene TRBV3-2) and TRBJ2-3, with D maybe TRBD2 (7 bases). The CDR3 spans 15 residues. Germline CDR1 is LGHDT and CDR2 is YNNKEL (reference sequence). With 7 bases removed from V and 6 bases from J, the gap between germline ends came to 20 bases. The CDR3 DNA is TGTGCCAGCACATTGAGGGGGGGGCCATCGGATACGCAGTATTTT. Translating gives CASTLRGGPSDTQYF.

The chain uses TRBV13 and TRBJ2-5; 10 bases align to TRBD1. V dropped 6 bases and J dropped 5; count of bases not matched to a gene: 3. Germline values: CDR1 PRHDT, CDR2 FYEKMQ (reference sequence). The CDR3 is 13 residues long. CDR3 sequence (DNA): TGTGCCAGCAGAACGGGACAGGGGGAGACCCAGTACTTC. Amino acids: CASRTGQGETQYF.

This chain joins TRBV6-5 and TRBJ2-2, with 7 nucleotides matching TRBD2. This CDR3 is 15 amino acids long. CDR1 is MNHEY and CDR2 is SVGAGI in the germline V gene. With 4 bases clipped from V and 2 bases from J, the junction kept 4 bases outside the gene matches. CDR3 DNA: TGTGCCAGCAGTTTGTCTAGCGGTAACACCGGGGAGCTGTTTTTT. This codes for CASSLSSGNTGELFF.